A single TCR beta chain is shown here with its context. The antigen is undetermined. The entry originates in a study of blood T cells in healthy people across ages. For the second PCR, which ran for about 7 to 11 cycles, a sample-barcoded 5' primer and a J-beta primer mix were used. At least 3 million CDR3-containing paired-end reads were obtained per sample. Via MiXCR, TCRdb re-called the 5' RACE reads, giving one row per CDR3 protein. The sample lists 2 million or so distinct CDR3 sequences; roughly 49% were seen once. Trimming took 2 bases from V and 11 from J, leaving 12 bases between them. The CDR3 totals 12 residues. CDR1 and CDR2 (germline): SGHTA, FQGNSA. Broader study findings: Diversity of TCR beta correlated strongly with naive T cell percentage. In long-lived donors, naive CD4+ cell counts and diversity exceeded those of aged donors.

The sample comprised blood. The clonotype was recovered from a woman between 40 and 50 years old in good health. V is TRBV7-2 and J is TRBJ1-1; D gene unclear. This chain's CDR3 is CASSLITSVAFF. The CDR3 nucleotides read TGTGCCAGCAGCTTAATTACATCGGTTGCTTTCTTT.